Sequencing of this T cell receptor beta chain was carried out in a study of metastatic and nonmetastatic thyroid tumors. Study summary: The comparison covered peripheral blood and tumor or nodule tissue in malignant and benign thyroid patients.

This CDR3 is built from 14 residues. V lost 11 bases, J lost 1 base, and 14 bases lay in between. Germline V lookup: CDR1 MDHEN, CDR2 SYDVKM. Per the original data handling: A papillary thyroid cancer distant-metastasis classifier was built from CDR3 differences across clinicopathological groups. Using MiXCR, TCRdb re-called clones from the PCR reads. The V and J calls were not made by the authors but by TCRdb's processing. The table lists some 14,000 clones, about 25% of them singletons, with around 9.9% in the top ten. Not a single patient had been given any form of treatment at any point before undergoing thyroid surgery.

V is TRBV28 and J is TRBJ2-2; tentative D call: TRBD1 (6 bases). The sequenced sample was tumor tissue. The TCR was taken from a female donor with papillary thyroid cancer or a benign thyroid nodule (not recorded which). Some clones in this sample may be carry-over from other donors' samples. CDR3 region: CAVPDRRNTGELFF. In DNA form, the CDR3 reads TGTGCCGTCCCCGACAGGAGGAACACCGGGGAGCTGTTTTTT.